This TCR beta chain was retrieved from a study of T cell repertoires in cytomegalovirus infection (dated by TCRdb to the late 2010s). For context, the study as a whole: The HLA type of each donor mattered for the analysis, because public TCR beta signatures pointed to carriage of CMV infection along with the matching HLA type.

CDR1 and CDR2, per the germline V gene, are SQVTM and ANQGSEA. Inclusive of the bounding cysteine and phenylalanine, the CDR3 is 15 residues long. Of all the DNA, just the CDR3 is kept, 45 bases in frame from base 1. The trim is 5 bases for V and 5 bases for J, with a gap of 21 bases between the germline ends. The research as a whole found: Carriers of CMV infection plus the relevant HLA type were discriminated by the cumulative frequency of public TCR beta family members in the study cohort and in an independent roughly 400-donor cohort. The ex vivo response was dominated by HLA-C-restricted CMV-specific TCR beta clonotypes, and the single most frequent clonotype in two of eight donors was supplied by these HLA-C-restricted clonotypes.

These reads were obtained on an Illumina HiSeq 1500. The public reads were quality trimmed at Q25 with fastp and then assembled into clones with MiXCR by TCRdb, keeping productive beta chains. Every CDR3 protein is listed once, alongside the most common genes and DNA of its rows. The sample includes 200,000 to 300,000 distinct CDR3 sequences, with less than 9.5% observed a single time. Jointly, the top ten make up less than 15% of the sample. With regard to this clonotype: Its binding antigen is unknown. No base quality information exists; no much larger clone differs at one position.

The sample taken for sequencing was PBMCs. Recombination joined TRBV29-1 with TRBJ1-2, and possibly TRBD1, on 6 matching bases. The clonotype originates from a human donor in good health (CMV status not recorded). Some clones in this sample may be carry-over from other donors' samples. At the DNA level, the sequence is TGCAGCGTTCGGGTATGGACAGCGACCGTTTATGGCTACACCTTC. This yields the protein CSVRVWTATVYGYTF. Outside the CDR3, residues come from the reference TRBV29-1 and TRBJ1-2 proteins, so the full variable domain is: SAVISQKPSRDICQRGTSLTIQCQVDSQVTMMFWYRQQPGQSLTLIATANQGSEATYESGFVIDKFPISRPNLTFSTLTVSNMSPEDSSIYLCSVRVWTATVYGYTFGSGTRLTVV.